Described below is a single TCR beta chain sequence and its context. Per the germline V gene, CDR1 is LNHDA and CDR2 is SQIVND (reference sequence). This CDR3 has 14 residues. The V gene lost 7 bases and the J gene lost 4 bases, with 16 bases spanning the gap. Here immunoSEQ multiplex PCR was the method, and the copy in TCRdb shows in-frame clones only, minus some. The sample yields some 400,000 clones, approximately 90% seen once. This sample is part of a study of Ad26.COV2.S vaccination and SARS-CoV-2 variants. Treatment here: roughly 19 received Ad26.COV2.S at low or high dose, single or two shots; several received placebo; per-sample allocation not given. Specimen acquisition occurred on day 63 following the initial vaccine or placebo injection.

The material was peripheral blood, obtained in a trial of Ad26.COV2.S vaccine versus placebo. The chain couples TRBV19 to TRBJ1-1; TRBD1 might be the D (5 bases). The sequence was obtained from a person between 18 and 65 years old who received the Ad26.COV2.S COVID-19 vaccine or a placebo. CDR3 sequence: CASTTRGGGTEAFF. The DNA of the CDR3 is TGTGCCAGTACCACACGGGGGGGAGGCACTGAAGCTTTCTTT.